This T cell receptor beta chain was sequenced in a study of shared clonotypes between healthy human individuals. On this clone: The antigen is undetermined.

Naive-designated CD8 cells lacked CD45RO, were positively enriched for CCR7, and omitted terminally differentiated effector memory CD45RA+ cells. Notes on the study in general: Among the subsets, naive ones generally showed larger estimated richness than memory ones. A small donor pool kept down the genetic and exposure-history diversity that was represented.

TCRdb's copy holds only in-frame clones and misses some; the assay was immunoSEQ multiplex PCR. The sample has about 1.9 million clones; about 93% are singletons. Germline loops: CDR1 SGDLS, CDR2 YYNGEE. This CDR3 comprises 14 residues. Trimming stripped 4 bases from V and 2 bases from J, with 13 bases between. The V gene is TRBV9, the J gene TRBJ2-7, with D possibly called TRBD1 or TRBD2 (5 bases each). The sequence derives from a man between 18 and 35 years old in good health. Some clones in this sample may be carry-over from other donors' samples. Source material: naive CD8+ T cells from PBMCs. The CDR3 here is CASSTRDHPYEQYF. The DNA of the CDR3 is TGTGCCAGCAGCACCCGGGACCACCCCTACGAGCAGTACTTC.